Listed below are T cell receptor beta chains from one sample, sequenced in a study of CD8 T cells in Susac syndrome. From the immunoSEQ multiplex PCR reads, TCRdb called clonotypes with MiXCR, one entry per CDR3 protein. The data contain 140,000 to 150,000 distinct CDR3 sequences, 85% to 95% of them singletons. Input material: CD4+ T cells from PBMCs. Receptors were obtained from a human donor with multiple sclerosis. Each CDR3 is given with its conserved first and last residue. Each record gives: clone size, V gene, D gene, J gene, CDR3 DNA, CDR3 protein. The D gene is left open where the match is weak. Clone size is stated in some rows and not others, as once, few, many or a class when expanded.

>-|TRBV20-1|-|TRBJ1-2
TGCAGTGCTAGAATAGGTTACCAAAAGGGCTACACCTTC
CSARIGYQKGYTF
>-|TRBV3-1|-|TRBJ1-1
TGTGCCAGCAGCCAAGATCGGGTAGGGCGAGGGATGAACACTGAAGCTTTCTTT
CASSQDRVGRGMNTEAFF
>-|TRBV5-6|-|TRBJ2-6
TGTGCCAGCAGCTCGAGGATCTCTGGGGCCAACGTCCTGACTTTC
CASSSRISGANVLTF
>-|TRBV5-1|-|TRBJ2-7
TGCGCCAGCAGCAAAGGTCAGGGAGGCTACGAGCAGTACTTC
CASSKGQGGYEQYF
>-|TRBV20-1|TRBD2|TRBJ2-4
TGCAGTGCTACTGGACTAGCGGGAGTTGGGTTGGCCAAAAACATTCAGTACTTC
CSATGLAGVGLAKNIQYF
>-|TRBV15|TRBD1|TRBJ2-3
TGTGCCACCAGCTCCCACATGACGACAGGGACAGATACGCAGTATTTT
CATSSHMTTGTDTQYF
>-|TRBV30|-|TRBJ1-4
TGTGCCTGGAGTGTACCGTTAGACATGACTAATGAAAAACTGTTTTTT
CAWSVPLDMTNEKLFF
>-|TRBV25-1|TRBD1|TRBJ1-1
TGTGCCAGCAGTGAATACGGGACAGGAGGCACTGAAGCTTTCTTT
CASSEYGTGGTEAFF
>-|TRBV29-1|TRBD1|TRBJ2-2
TGCAGCGTTGCCGGGACAGGGGACACGAACACCGGGGAGCTGTTTTTT
CSVAGTGDTNTGELFF
>-|TRBV15|TRBD2|TRBJ2-7
TGTGCCACCAGCCCCAGTGGGAGGGCCGAGCAGTACTTC
CATSPSGRAEQYF
>-|TRBV24-1|TRBD2|TRBJ2-5
TGTGCCACCAGTGACTACCAGAGACTAGCGGGGAAACAAGAGACCCAGTACTTC
CATSDYQRLAGKQETQYF
>-|TRBV15|-|TRBJ1-6
TGTGCCACCAGCGGGCGGTTTGATTCACCCCTCCACTTT
CATSGRFDSPLHF
>-|TRBV9|-|TRBJ2-1
TGTGCCAGCAGTACAGGGTTGATCGTCGATGAGCAGTTCTTC
CASSTGLIVDEQFF
>-|TRBV2|-|TRBJ1-5
TGTGCCAGCAGTTACGACACCCTCAATCAGCCCCAGCATTTT
CASSYDTLNQPQHF
>-|TRBV27|TRBD2|TRBJ2-4
TGTGCCAGCAGGGGGGGGAAGGACGGGAGAAACATTCAGTACTTC
CASRGGKDGRNIQYF
>once|TRBV9|-|TRBJ1-2
TGTGCCAGCAGCATACGGGCCAGCTCAAGAGATGGCTACACCTTC
CASSIRASSRDGYTF
>-|TRBV5-1|-|TRBJ2-7
TGCGCCAGCAGCTTGGTGACCTCCTACGAGCAGTACTTC
CASSLVTSYEQYF
>-|TRBV6-5|TRBD1|TRBJ2-7
TGTGCCAGCAGTTATACCCAACAGGGGGCTGGGGAGCAGTACTTC
CASSYTQQGAGEQYF
>-|TRBV3-1|-|TRBJ2-2
TGTGCCAGCAGCCAAGATTCCGGACTCGCGAACACCGGGGAGCTGTTTTTT
CASSQDSGLANTGELFF
>-|TRBV19|-|TRBJ1-5
TGTGCCAGTAGTATAAAGACGGGGAATCAGCCCCAGCATTTT
CASSIKTGNQPQHF
>-|TRBV12-3/TRBV12-4|TRBD1|TRBJ1-5
TGTGCCAGCGTGGGGACAGGCAATCAGCCCCAGCATTTT
CASVGTGNQPQHF
>-|TRBV7-9|-|TRBJ1-1
TGTGCCAGCAGCCCCCTGCAGGGACCTGAAGCTTTCTTT
CASSPLQGPEAFF
>-|TRBV29-1|TRBD1|TRBJ1-5
TGCAGCGTCCTCCTAGGGGGCAGCAATCAGCCCCAGCATTTT
CSVLLGGSNQPQHF
>-|TRBV9|TRBD2|TRBJ2-1
TGTGCCAGCAGCGTGACTAGCGGGAGTAGCAATGAGCAGTTCTTC
CASSVTSGSSNEQFF
>-|TRBV28|TRBD1|TRBJ1-5
TGTGCCAGCAGTTTAGTTCAGGGGGATAGTCAGCCCCAGCATTTT
CASSLVQGDSQPQHF
>-|TRBV4-3|-|TRBJ2-5
TGCGCCAGCAGCCAAGGGACAGACAGAAAGGGGACCCAGTACTTC
CASSQGTDRKGTQYF
>-|TRBV6-1|TRBD2|TRBJ2-2
TGTGCCAGCACCTCTAGCGGGGGGGCCCCCGGGGAGCTGTTTTTT
CASTSSGGAPGELFF
>-|TRBV7-2|-|TRBJ2-1
TGTGCCAGCAGCCCTCCCAGGTTCAATGAGCAGTTCTTC
CASSPPRFNEQFF
>-|TRBV4-1|-|TRBJ2-3
TGCGCCAGCAGCCAAGAGAGGGGCTATACGCAGTATTTT
CASSQERGYTQYF
>-|TRBV24-1|-|TRBJ2-3
TGTGCCACCAGTGTACCGGAGGGGAGCACAGATACGCAGTATTTT
CATSVPEGSTDTQYF
>-|TRBV14|-|TRBJ1-5
TGTGCCAGCAGCAGTCAATTAGGTCAGCCCCAGCATTTT
CASSSQLGQPQHF
>-|TRBV12-3/TRBV12-4|-|TRBJ2-5
TGTGCCAGCAGACCTAGTAGTTCGCTTGAGACCCAGTACTTC
CASRPSSSLETQYF
>-|TRBV24-1|TRBD1|TRBJ1-2
TGTGCCACCAGTGATCCGGGACAGTACTATGGCTACACCTTC
CATSDPGQYYGYTF
>-|TRBV5-1|TRBD1|TRBJ1-6
TGCGCCAGCAGCTTGATTCAGGGGGCGGATTCACCCCTCCACTTT
CASSLIQGADSPLHF
>-|TRBV9|-|TRBJ1-6
TGTGCCAGCAGCGCCCGGAGCTCCTATAATTCACCCCTCCACTTT
CASSARSSYNSPLHF
>-|TRBV20-1|TRBD1|TRBJ2-6
TGCAGTGCTAGAGGCCGGGACAGGGGGCATGGGGCCAACGTCCTGACTTTC
CSARGRDRGHGANVLTF
>-|TRBV7-2|TRBD2|TRBJ2-3
TGTGCCAGCAGCCGAGGAGGCGGGAGTAACACAGATACGCAGTATTTT
CASSRGGGSNTDTQYF
>-|TRBV7-9|-|TRBJ1-1
TGTGCCAGCAGCTCAAGTGGACAGAACACTGAAGCTTTCTTT
CASSSSGQNTEAFF
>-|TRBV29-1|-|TRBJ2-1
TGCAGCGTGGGGAACTCCTACAATGAGCAGTTCTTC
CSVGNSYNEQFF
>-|TRBV9|-|TRBJ2-1
TGTGCCAGCAGCGTTGTGGGAGGCTCCTACAATGAGCAGTTCTTC
CASSVVGGSYNEQFF
>-|TRBV30|-|TRBJ1-5
TGTGCCTGGAGTGAACAGCTACTCCAGCCCCAGCATTTT
CAWSEQLLQPQHF